This TCR beta chain was sequenced in a study of blood T cell repertoires in COVID-19. Deletions cut 4 bases from V and 7 bases from J, with 7 bases between. Germline CDR1 and CDR2: MNHNY and SVGAGI (reference sequence). This CDR3 region has 12 residues. Method: immunoSEQ multiplex PCR; TCRdb's copy keeps in-frame clones and lacks some. The profile shows some 90,000 clones, around nine tenths of them singletons. The V gene is TRBV6-6, the J gene TRBJ2-2; D perhaps matches TRBD2 (5 bases). This clonotype was obtained from a woman aged 45 to 65 in a cohort sampled during active COVID-19. The sample taken for sequencing was peripheral blood. The CDR3 nucleotides read TGTGCCAGCAGTTCCGGGGTCGGGGAGCTGTTTTTT. Translation gives CASSSGVGELFF.